One sample yielded the 28 T cell receptor beta chains listed below, sequenced in a study of T-cell memory formation after mild COVID-19. One entry per CDR3 protein results from TCRdb running MiXCR on the 5' RACE reads. The sample lists about 290,000 distinct CDR3 sequences, around 15% seen once, with 20% to 25% in the top ten. Material for sequencing was PBMCs or a T cell subset sorted from them (not recorded which). The receptors here all came from a man aged 18-30 years who had mild COVID-19 (a few samples of this study predate the infection). Cell type and time point are not known.

This clonotype was observed a handful of times. The V gene is TRBV6-6, the J gene TRBJ1-4; a weak D match, TRBD1 (5 bases). From germline, CDR1 is MNHNY and CDR2 SVGAGI (reference sequence). Trimming took 0 bases from V and 6 from J, leaving 17 bases between them. The CDR3 extends over 17 amino acids. The CDR3 region has the DNA TGTGCCAGCAGTTACTCACTAGACCCCGGAGGGGATGAAAAACTGTTTTTT. Protein: CASSYSLDPGGDEKLFF.

The chain links TRBV7-6 to TRBJ2-7; no firm D call. Germline CDR1 is SGHVS and CDR2 is FNYEAQ. The CDR3 runs 15 residues. V was trimmed by 0 bases and J by 2 bases, leaving 11 bases between them. CDR3 in DNA: TGTGCCAGCAGCTTAGCAGAGGCCGTGACCTACGAGCAGTACTTC. Amino acid sequence: CASSLAEAVTYEQYF.

This clonotype has more than one count but fewer than ten. The rearrangement uses TRBV7-9 and TRBJ2-1, with D uncertain. CDR1 SEHNR and CDR2 FQNEAQ come from the germline V gene (reference sequence). This CDR3 contains 11 residues. V lost 7 bases and J 9 bases, leaving 10 bases between the germline ends. The CDR3 region has the DNA TGTGCCAGCACGCCCCCGCGTGAGCAGTTCTTC. This encodes CASTPPREQFF.

This chain joins TRBV18 and TRBJ1-5; no clear D gene. V shed 2 bases and J shed 2 bases, with 7 bases lying between them. CDR1 KGHSH and CDR2 LQKENI come from the germline V gene. The CDR3 extends over 14 amino acids. The CDR3, as DNA: TGTGCCAGCTCACCAAAGAGGGGCAATCAGCCCCAGCATTTT. Amino acid sequence: CASSPKRGNQPQHF.

V and J are TRBV10-1 and TRBJ1-1, with 8 positions matching TRBD1. Trimming removed 2 bases from V and 12 bases from J; junction bases left unmatched: 8. The CDR3 is made up of 13 amino acids. Per the germline V gene, CDR1 is WNHNN and CDR2 is SYGVQD (reference sequence). The CDR3 DNA reads TGCGCCAGCAGTGAGGCAGGGGGCTTCAAAACTTTCTTT. This translates into CASSEAGGFKTFF.

J is TRBJ1-2 and V is TRBV3-1, with 8 bases aligning to TRBD1. Germline V gives CDR1 LGHDT, CDR2 YNNKEL (reference sequence). This CDR3 contains 15 residues. Trimming took 4 bases from V and 8 from J; bases not matched to a gene: 12. CDR3 sequence reads: CASSPPTGGARGYTF. DNA for the CDR3: TGTGCCAGCAGCCCTCCAACAGGGGGGGCTCGGGGCTACACCTTC.

The chain joins TRBV24-1 to TRBJ2-7; 9 bases are shared with TRBD1. Germline CDR1 is KGHDR and CDR2 is SFDVKD. The trim removed 10 bases at V and 4 bases at J, leaving 13 bases unmatched. This CDR3 has 15 residues. Written as DNA, the CDR3 is TGTGCCACTCCCACCCGGGACAGGGTAGGGTACGAGCAGTACGTC. It codes for CATPTRDRVGYEQYV.

This clonotype showed up just a few times. V and J are TRBV7-2 and TRBJ2-3, with D perhaps being TRBD1 or TRBD2 (6 bases each). The CDR3 sequence is 13 residues long. CDR1 is SGHTA and CDR2 is FQGNSA in the germline V gene. Trimming removed 6 bases at V and 5 bases at J, with 12 bases between. In nucleotides, the CDR3 is TGTGCCAGCAGAGGGGGAGGCGAAGATACGCAGTATTTT. It is translated as CASRGGGEDTQYF.

The chain links TRBV20-1 to TRBJ1-5; perhaps TRBD1 as D (5 bases). CDR1 is DFQATT and CDR2 is SNEGSKA in the germline V gene (reference sequence). The CDR3 extends over 16 amino acids. The germline V and J ends were trimmed by 6 bases and 2 bases, with 20 bases remaining between them. Written as DNA, the CDR3 is TGCAGTGCCCCGAAGAACGGGGGAAGTGGCAATCAGCCCCAGCATTTT. This sequence encodes CSAPKNGGSGNQPQHF.

A few counts support this clonotype. The chain recombines TRBV4-1 with TRBJ1-5; 10 bases align to TRBD1. The CDR3 sequence is 16 residues long. The trim removed 0 bases at V and 7 bases at J, leaving 6 bases unmatched. Germline CDR1 MGHRA, CDR2 YSYEKL. CDR3 nucleotides: TGCGCCAGCAGCCAAGAGGGACAGGGGAGAGGCCAGCCCCAGCATTTT. It encodes CASSQEGQGRGQPQHF.

The chain links TRBV20-1 to TRBJ1-2; a weak D match, TRBD1 (5 bases). The CDR3 is made up of 10 amino acids. Trimming pared 6 bases from V and 8 bases from J, leaving 10 bases between. Germline CDR1 is DFQATT and CDR2 is SNEGSKA (reference sequence). CDR3 region: CSAAGRGYTF. CDR3 coding DNA: TGCAGTGCCGCGGGGCGGGGCTACACCTTC.

This sequence joins TRBV7-3 and TRBJ2-6; D gene unclear. Germline V lookup: CDR1 SGHTA, CDR2 FQGTGA. The CDR3 is 15 residues long. The ends were cut back, 5 bases at V and 4 bases at J, with 12 bases in the middle. In DNA form, the CDR3 reads TGTGCCAGCAGCCCAAGCCCGGCGGGGGCCAACGTCCTGACTTTC. Residues: CASSPSPAGANVLTF.

V and J are TRBV29-1 and TRBJ2-2; D might be TRBD2 (6 bases). Trimming pared 6 bases from V and 4 bases from J, leaving 12 bases between. Looked up from germline, CDR1 is SQVTM and CDR2 is ANQGSEA. The CDR3 extends over 13 amino acids. The CDR3, as DNA: TGCAGCGTGGGGACTTGGGGCACCGGGGAGCTGTTTTTT. It is translated as CSVGTWGTGELFF.

The V call is TRBV7-2, the J call TRBJ2-5; 12 positions match TRBD2. Germline trimming cut 6 bases from V and 6 bases from J; bases unmatched to any gene: 11. The CDR3 spans 16 residues. Per the germline V gene, CDR1 is SGHTA and CDR2 is FQGNSA. The CDR3 spells CASSPSRLAGEKTQYF. DNA for the CDR3: TGTGCCAGCAGTCCTAGCCGACTAGCGGGGGAGAAGACCCAGTACTTC.

This chain connects TRBV12-3 or TRBV12-4 to TRBJ2-7; D is perhaps TRBD1 (5 bases). Between the trimmed V and J ends, which lost 7 bases and 6 bases, there was a span of 19 bases. The CDR3 sequence is 14 residues long. CDR3 bases: TGTGCCAGCATGAGTGGACACATACGGCCCGAGCAGTACTTC. It is translated as CASMSGHIRPEQYF.

This clonotype was observed a few times. The chain combines TRBV5-1 with TRBJ1-5; D remains ambiguous. The CDR3 covers 14 residues. V lost 4 bases to trimming and J lost 8 bases, with 16 bases between them. CDR1 SGHRS and CDR2 YFSETQ come from the germline V gene. The CDR3 DNA reads as TGCGCCAGCAGCCTTGGTCCCCACCGGGAGCCCCAGCATTTT. Translated: CASSLGPHREPQHF.

The chain employs TRBV20-1 and TRBJ2-3, with D perhaps assigned TRBD1 or TRBD2 (6 bases each). CDR1 is DFQATT and CDR2 is SNEGSKA in the germline V gene (reference sequence). The CDR3 covers 15 residues. V gave up 0 bases and J gave up 1 base, with 11 bases separating them. CDR3 in amino acids: CSARDPRGGTDTQYF. CDR3 in DNA: TGCAGTGCTAGAGACCCTAGGGGGGGCACAGATACGCAGTATTTT.

The sample holds a few counts of this clonotype. This chain connects TRBV29-1 to TRBJ2-5, with 7 positions matching TRBD1. The CDR3 is 14 residues long. Germline V gene sequence: CDR1 SQVTM, CDR2 ANQGSEA. V shed 6 bases and J 1 base; nucleotides not matched to a gene: 8. The CDR3 here is CSVQSRQGQETQYF. The CDR3 DNA sequence: TGCAGCGTCCAAAGTCGACAGGGCCAAGAGACCCAGTACTTC.

This clonotype appeared a few times. The chain has TRBV18 and TRBJ2-7; possible D gene TRBD1, 6 bases. The CDR3 length is 15 residues. V lost 2 bases to trimming and J lost 7 bases, with 18 bases between them. Germline V lookup: CDR1 KGHSH, CDR2 LQKENI. CDR3 coding DNA: TGTGCCAGCTCACCAGCAAAGGGGGTTCTGGGGGAGCAGTACTTC. This codes for CASSPAKGVLGEQYF.

This clonotype was seen more than once but under ten times. V gene TRBV30 combines with J gene TRBJ2-5; TRBD2 is a possible D gene (6 bases). Deletions cut 2 bases from V and 4 bases from J, with 8 bases between. Germline V gene data show CDR1 as GTSNPN and CDR2 as SVGIG (reference sequence). The CDR3 length is 12 residues. This CDR3 reads CAWSTGGETQYF. The CDR3 DNA reads as TGTGCCTGGAGTACCGGGGGAGAGACCCAGTACTTC.

This clonotype was seen more than once but under ten times. The rearrangement links TRBV19 to TRBJ2-3, with unresolved D. The germline V gene has CDR1 LNHDA and CDR2 SQIVND (reference sequence). V was shortened by 5 bases and J by 1 base, with 13 bases between the two germline ends. This CDR3 region has 15 residues. CDR3 sequence: CASSPLPFRTDTQYF. In DNA form, the CDR3 reads TGTGCCAGTAGTCCCCTTCCATTCCGCACAGATACGCAGTATTTT.

The gene calls are TRBV7-9 and TRBJ1-1; unclear D gene. V was trimmed by 3 bases and J by 1 base, leaving 9 bases between them. The CDR3 length is 14 residues. The V gene's germline CDR1 is SEHNR and CDR2 FQNEAQ (reference sequence). In DNA, the CDR3 is TGTGCCAGCAGCTTCTCACTTTCGAACACTGAAGCTTTCTTT. Translating gives CASSFSLSNTEAFF.

This clonotype has a handful of counts. The chain carries TRBV20-1 and TRBJ2-5; 9 nucleotides line up with TRBD1. The J segment lost 5 bases and the V segment lost 8 bases, leaving 6 bases of the junction unmatched. CDR3 size: 12 residues. In germline, CDR1 is DFQATT, CDR2 SNEGSKA (reference sequence). DNA of the CDR3: TGCAGTTCTCCAGACAGGGGGGAGACCCAGTACTTC. It translates to CSSPDRGETQYF.

This clonotype was counted a few times. The chain carries TRBV10-2 and TRBJ1-1; perhaps TRBD1 as D (6 bases). The CDR3 extends over 15 amino acids. V lost 1 base and J 1 base, leaving 10 bases between the germline ends. From germline, CDR1 is WSHSY and CDR2 SAAADI. The CDR3 sequence: CASSEWAGANTEAFF. CDR3 bases: TGCGCCAGCAGTGAGTGGGCAGGGGCGAACACTGAAGCTTTCTTT.

The genes are TRBV5-1 and TRBJ2-1; 12 bases are a match to TRBD2. With 4 bases clipped from V and 5 bases from J, the junction kept 10 bases outside the gene matches. This CDR3 is 17 amino acids long. From germline, CDR1 is SGHRS and CDR2 YFSETQ. As DNA, the CDR3 is TGCGCCAGCAGCCTACGACTAGCGGGGGATAACGACAATGAGCAGTTCTTC. Encoded protein: CASSLRLAGDNDNEQFF.

The chain links TRBV5-1 to TRBJ2-5, with 13 bases aligning to TRBD2. The CDR3 loop spans 17 amino acids. Germline assignment: CDR1 SGHRS and CDR2 YFSETQ. V dropped 4 bases and J dropped 1; count of bases not matched to a gene: 7. CDR3 residues: CASSPWTSGGTQETQYF. CDR3 nucleotide sequence: TGCGCCAGCAGCCCCTGGACTAGCGGGGGAACCCAAGAGACCCAGTACTTC. The whole variable domain, filled in from reference TRBV5-1 and TRBJ2-5, reads KAGVTQTPRYLIKTRGQQVTLSCSPISGHRSVSWYQQTPGQGLQFLFEYFSETQRNKGNFPGRFSGRQFSNSRSEMNVSTLELGDSALYLCASSPWTSGGTQETQYFGPGTRLLVL.

This clonotype was observed a handful of times. The J gene is TRBJ1-5, the V gene TRBV9, with D possibly TRBD1 on 6 matching bases. Germline CDR1 reads SGDLS; CDR2 reads YYNGEE. Between the trimmed V and J ends, which lost 3 bases and 7 bases, there was a span of 14 bases. This CDR3 spans 14 amino acids. The CDR3: CASSEQQGGQPQHF. As DNA, the CDR3 is TGTGCCAGCAGCGAGCAACAGGGAGGCCAGCCCCAGCATTTT.

Note on this clonotype: The junction and the germline gene differ at one end; a read error may be behind it. This rearrangement joins TRBV20-1 to TRBJ1-1; no reliable D call. CDR1 and CDR2 (germline): DFQATT, SNEGSKA (reference sequence). The CDR3 runs to 15 residues. The CDR3 loop is CSARTPRRSRADAFF. The CDR3 DNA is TGCAGTGCTAGAACCCCCCGTCGAAGTAGAGCTGATGCTTTCTTT.